The rows below give T cell receptor beta chains drawn from one sample of a study of patients and donors after allogeneic stem cell transplantation. TCRdb ran MiXCR on the RT-PCR reads and lists one entry per CDR3 protein. Of some 960,000 distinct CDR3 sequences in the sample, more than 15% are singletons; the top ten hold 5% to 7.5%. Sequenced: blood, either unsorted or a sorted T cell fraction (not recorded which). The receptors originated from a human donor who was either an allogeneic HSCT recipient or a stem cell or donor lymphocyte infusion donor (not recorded which). It is not recorded whose cells these are; they may come from a transplant donor. The CDR3 runs from the conserved cysteine through the conserved F or W. Fields, in order: D gene, J gene, V gene, clone size, CDR3 protein, CDR3 DNA. A D gene is named only where the DNA matches it firmly. Where a row states a size, it is once, few, many or the class of an expanded clone; other rows omit it.

TRBD1 TRBJ1-6 TRBV7-9 - CASTRGEGQANSPLHF TGTGCCAGCACAAGGGGCGAGGGACAGGCTAATTCACCCCTCCACTTT
- TRBJ2-2 TRBV3-1 - CASSRGPGPGELFF TGTGCCAGCAGCCGGGGACCAGGACCCGGGGAGCTGTTTTTT
- TRBJ2-7 TRBV10-2 few CASSYGHLSYEQYF TGCGCCAGCAGCTATGGACACCTCTCCTACGAGCAGTACTTC
- TRBJ2-5 TRBV6-2/TRBV6-3 few CASSAKQTQYF TGTGCCAGCAGCGCTAAGCAGACCCAGTACTTC
- TRBJ1-2 TRBV12-3/TRBV12-4 many CASSPTLHGYTF TGTGCCAGCAGTCCTACCTTACATGGCTACACCTTC
- TRBJ2-3 TRBV10-3 - CAISESGSLGTDTQYF TGTGCCATCAGTGAGTCAGGAAGTTTGGGCACAGATACGCAGTATTTT
- TRBJ2-7 TRBV7-3 few CASSLLGPRDEQYF TGTGCCAGCAGCTTACTTGGGCCACGGGACGAGCAGTACTTC
- TRBJ2-3 TRBV29-1 - CSVGAGQDTQYF TGCAGCGTTGGGGCAGGCCAGGATACGCAGTATTTT
- TRBJ2-1 TRBV6-2/TRBV6-3 - CASSKDGGEQFF TGTGCCAGCAGCAAGGACGGGGGTGAGCAGTTCTTC
TRBD1 TRBJ2-2 TRBV11-2 - CASRGQGGRELFF TGTGCCAGCAGGGGACAGGGTGGGAGAGAGCTGTTTTTT
TRBD2 TRBJ2-2 TRBV4-2 few CASSLGTSGGLHTGELFF TGTGCCAGCAGCCTAGGGACTAGCGGGGGGCTTCACACCGGGGAGCTGTTTTTT
- TRBJ2-5 TRBV12-5 few CASGLTPQETQYF TGTGCTAGTGGTTTGACGCCTCAAGAGACCCAGTACTTC
TRBD1 TRBJ1-2 TRBV5-1 - CASSRGTGSRDYGYTF TGCGCCAGCAGCCGGGGGACAGGGAGTCGCGACTATGGCTACACCTTC
- TRBJ2-5 TRBV7-9 - CASSPSRMQETQYF TGTGCCAGCAGCCCCTCCAGGATGCAAGAGACCCAGTACTTC
TRBD1 TRBJ1-2 TRBV2 - CASSEPGQGAGYTF TGTGCCAGCAGTGAACCGGGACAGGGAGCGGGCTACACCTTC
- TRBJ2-2 TRBV9 - CASSVKGSTGELFF TGTGCCAGCAGCGTAAAAGGATCCACCGGGGAGCTGTTTTTT
TRBD2 TRBJ2-7 TRBV28 - CASSVLTITSGRGNEQYF TGTGCCAGCAGTGTACTCACTATCACTAGCGGGAGAGGGAACGAGCAGTACTTC
TRBD2 TRBJ2-5 TRBV6-1 - CASRSLGLAEETQYF TGTGCCAGCAGGTCCCTGGGACTAGCGGAAGAGACCCAGTACTTC
- TRBJ2-4 TRBV7-2 - CASSLVEGQGKNIQYF TGTGCCAGCAGCTTAGTGGAGGGGCAAGGCAAAAACATTCAGTACTTC
TRBD1 TRBJ1-3 TRBV6-5 - CASSYSAGGSGNTIYF TGTGCCAGCAGTTACTCGGCAGGGGGGTCTGGAAACACCATATATTTT
TRBD2 TRBJ2-3 TRBV9 - CASRRAGGTDTQYF TGTGCCAGCAGACGAGCGGGGGGCACAGATACGCAGTATTTT
TRBD1 TRBJ1-5 TRBV20-1 - CSAGQGLNQPQHF TGCAGTGCGGGACAGGGACTAAATCAGCCCCAGCATTTT
TRBD2 TRBJ2-1 TRBV28 - CASRTSGSFEQFF TGTGCCAGCAGAACTAGCGGGAGTTTTGAGCAGTTCTTC
TRBD2 TRBJ2-1 TRBV7-2 - CASSLQRGGHEQFF TGTGCCAGCAGCCTCCAGCGGGGGGGGCATGAGCAGTTCTTC
- TRBJ2-3 TRBV7-8 few CASSLARRGPVRTDTQYF TGTGCCAGCAGCTTAGCGCGCCGGGGCCCTGTCCGCACAGATACGCAGTATTTT
- TRBJ2-1 TRBV20-1 few CSARASLSASSYNEQFF TGCAGTGCTAGGGCCTCATTGAGCGCGAGCTCCTACAATGAGCAGTTCTTC
- TRBJ2-1 TRBV10-3 few CAISAMGASYNEQFF TGTGCCATCAGTGCGATGGGGGCCTCCTACAATGAGCAGTTCTTC
TRBD2 TRBJ2-1 TRBV5-4 - CASSFHGLGSYEQFF TGTGCCAGCAGCTTTCACGGACTAGGATCCTATGAGCAGTTCTTC
TRBD2 TRBJ2-7 TRBV9 - CASSGLAGVSYEQYF TGTGCCAGCAGCGGACTAGCGGGAGTGTCCTACGAGCAGTACTTC
- TRBJ1-1 TRBV12-3/TRBV12-4 - CASSYGQSNTEAFF TGTGCCAGCAGTTACGGGCAGTCGAACACTGAAGCTTTCTTT
TRBD2 TRBJ2-1 TRBV4-3 few CASSQDLATSGGLWGNEQFF TGCGCCAGCAGCCAAGACCTCGCGACTAGCGGGGGACTTTGGGGGAATGAGCAGTTCTTC
TRBD2 TRBJ2-1 TRBV2 - CASSTGTSGRQFF TGTGCCAGCAGTACTGGGACTAGCGGGAGACAGTTCTTC
TRBD2 TRBJ2-3 TRBV5-1 few CASSLGDYASTDTQYF TGCGCCAGCAGCTTGGGGGACTACGCTAGCACAGATACGCAGTATTTT
- TRBJ1-1 TRBV5-1 - CASSSGRGFDAFF TGCGCCAGCAGCTCGGGAAGGGGATTTGACGCTTTCTTT
TRBD1 TRBJ1-2 TRBV5-1 - CASSPTGHPPGGYGYTF TGCGCCAGCAGCCCTACGGGACACCCCCCAGGGGGCTATGGCTACACCTTC
- TRBJ2-7 TRBV4-3 - CASSQGVGLSYEQYF TGCGCCAGCAGCCAAGGTGTAGGACTTTCCTACGAGCAGTACTTC
- TRBJ2-7 TRBV10-3 many CATQDRTSEQYF TGTGCCACCCAGGACCGAACGTCCGAGCAGTACTTC
- TRBJ2-7 TRBV5-6 few CASSLNWAGPDEQYF TGTGCCAGCAGTTTAAATTGGGCGGGTCCTGACGAGCAGTACTTC
TRBD2 TRBJ2-3 TRBV6-1 few CASSRLAGGPGDTQYF TGTGCCAGCAGTCGACTAGCGGGGGGGCCTGGAGATACGCAGTATTTT
TRBD1 TRBJ1-6 TRBV3-1 once CASSHQPGQESSYNSPLHF TGTGCCAGCAGCCATCAACCGGGACAGGAAAGCTCCTATAATTCACCCCTCCACTTT
- TRBJ2-7 TRBV5-1 - CASSSPNLYEQYF TGCGCCAGCAGCTCCCCCAATCTCTACGAGCAGTACTTC
TRBD2 TRBJ2-7 TRBV20-1 - CSASPLAGRAYEQYF TGCAGTGCTAGCCCCCTAGCGGGGCGGGCATACGAGCAGTACTTC
TRBD1 TRBJ1-2 TRBV27 once CASSPFFLGQGEEDYGYTF TGTGCCAGCAGTCCCTTCTTCCTGGGACAGGGAGAAGAGGACTATGGCTACACCTTC
TRBD2 TRBJ2-7 TRBV27 - CASSSSVSGSYEQYF TGTGCCAGCAGTTCGTCGGTTAGCGGGAGCTACGAGCAGTACTTC
TRBD2 TRBJ2-2 TRBV6-1 few CASTQAGANTGELFF TGTGCCAGCACTCAAGCGGGGGCGAACACCGGGGAGCTGTTTTTT
- TRBJ1-4 TRBV4-1 - CASSQWRGRDEKLFF TGCGCCAGCAGCCAATGGCGGGGACGAGACGAAAAACTGTTTTTT
- TRBJ1-1 TRBV6-2/TRBV6-3 many CASRRSGSGFSEAFF TGTGCCAGCAGACGCTCAGGGTCCGGATTTTCTGAAGCTTTCTTT
- TRBJ1-6 TRBV7-3 - CASSLWGSYNSPLHF TGTGCCAGCAGCTTATGGGGCTCCTATAATTCACCCCTCCACTTT
TRBD1 TRBJ2-7 TRBV27 - CASHGGQGLNEQYF TGTGCCAGCCATGGGGGACAGGGGCTGAATGAGCAGTACTTC
TRBD1 TRBJ1-1 TRBV20-1 - CSATFDRGLTGGEAFF TGCAGTGCAACTTTCGACAGGGGGCTGACCGGCGGTGAAGCTTTCTTT
- TRBJ2-7 TRBV6-1 few CASSVVYSSYEQYF TGTGCCAGCAGTGTGGTTTACAGCTCCTACGAGCAGTACTTC
- TRBJ1-1 TRBV2 once CASSAGRRVATTEAFF TGTGCCAGCAGTGCAGGGCGGAGGGTAGCGACCACTGAAGCTTTCTTT
TRBD2 TRBJ2-5 TRBV4-3 - CASSPGASGPQETQYF TGCGCCAGCAGCCCCGGGGCTAGCGGGCCCCAAGAGACCCAGTACTTC
TRBD2 TRBJ2-1 TRBV5-1 few CASSPGLAGRVEQFF TGCGCCAGCAGCCCGGGACTAGCGGGAAGGGTTGAGCAGTTCTTC
TRBD2 TRBJ2-1 TRBV7-8 few CASSLVLPGGLYNEQFF TGTGCCAGCAGCTTAGTCTTACCGGGGGGATTGTACAATGAGCAGTTCTTC